The 29 T cell receptor beta chains below were found in one sample sequenced in a study of early T cells in non-severe SARS-CoV-2 infection (dated by TCRdb to the early 2020s). Library prep was done by 5' RACE. TCRdb names NextSeq 500 as the instrument used. TCRdb's own reprocessing of the public reads used fastp at Q25 and MiXCR and kept productive beta chains. Duplicate CDR3 protein sequences are folded into a single record with the most common DNA and genes. The sample includes around 83,000 distinct CDR3 sequences, with 10% observed a single time. Around 8% of the sample rests with the top ten. Specimen: whole blood, collected at baseline. The receptor set was obtained from an adult who was a healthcare worker with PCR-confirmed SARS-CoV-2 infection or an uninfected control (not recorded which).

This clonotype showed up many times. V and J are TRBV3-1 and TRBJ2-3, with 8 bases that match TRBD1. CDR1 is LGHDT, CDR2 YNNKEL, per germline (reference sequence). The V and J ends lost 6 bases and 5 bases, in that order; junction bases with no gene match: 7. The CDR3 covers 14 residues. The CDR3: CASRPGQGRDTQYF. For the CDR3, the DNA is TGTGCCAGCAGACCTGGACAGGGTCGAGATACGCAGTATTTT.

On this clonotype: At one boundary the junction diverges from the germline segment, which might be a read error. This chain links TRBV12-3 or TRBV12-4 with TRBJ1-5; D uncertain. The CDR3 extends over 14 amino acids. The CDR3 here is CVSSRDYSNQPQHF. The CDR3 coding sequence is TGTGTCAGCAGCCGCGATTATAGCAATCAGCCCCAGCATTTT.

This clonotype was found many times. This rearrangement joins TRBV7-6 to TRBJ2-5, with 9 bases lining up with TRBD2. Germline CDR1 is SGHVS and CDR2 is FNYEAQ. The trim removed 6 bases at V and 4 bases at J, leaving 3 bases unmatched. There are 13 residues in the CDR3. The CDR3 sequence is CASRAGGSETQYF. Here the CDR3 DNA reads TGTGCCAGCAGAGCGGGAGGATCAGAGACCCAGTACTTC.

This clonotype was observed a handful of times. The chain combines TRBV28 with TRBJ2-7; the D is unclear. The ends were cut back, 2 bases at V and 2 bases at J, with 10 bases in the middle. The CDR3 spans 14 residues. Germline lookup yields CDR1 MDHEN and CDR2 SYDVKM. As DNA, the CDR3 is TGTGCCAGCAGTTTACCACCTCCCCCCTACGAGCAGTACTTC. This encodes CASSLPPPPYEQYF.

There are many counts of this clonotype. The chain has TRBV28 and TRBJ1-1, with D possibly being TRBD1 (6 bases). Germline values: CDR1 MDHEN, CDR2 SYDVKM. CDR3 size: 14 residues. The ends were cut back, 6 bases at V and 5 bases at J, with 16 bases in the middle. The CDR3 is CASRAGGARTEAFF. DNA of the CDR3: TGTGCCAGCAGGGCGGGGGGGGCGCGGACTGAAGCTTTCTTT.

This clonotype has just a few counts. The chain carries TRBV7-3 and TRBJ2-1; a weak D match, TRBD1 (6 bases). V gave up 5 bases and J gave up 1 base, with 12 bases separating them. There are 15 residues in the CDR3. Per the germline V gene, CDR1 is SGHTA and CDR2 is FQGTGA. The CDR3 protein is CASSAAQGSYNEQFF. DNA of the CDR3: TGTGCCAGCAGCGCCGCACAGGGTTCCTACAATGAGCAGTTCTTC.

This clonotype was counted many times. The chain carries TRBV15 and TRBJ2-7; 7 bases agree with TRBD2. Germline CDR1 reads LNHNV; CDR2 reads YYDKDF (reference sequence). This CDR3 has 16 residues. The V gene end was trimmed by 0 bases and the J gene end by 3 bases; junction bases not matched to a gene: 8. The CDR3 here is CATSRESSGPFYEQYF. The CDR3 DNA reads TGTGCCACCAGCAGAGAATCTAGCGGCCCCTTCTACGAGCAGTACTTC.

The chain couples TRBV20-1 to TRBJ1-3; no firm D call. V lost 4 bases to trimming and J lost 0 bases, with 7 bases between them. The CDR3 has 13 residues. Germline assignment: CDR1 DFQATT and CDR2 SNEGSKA (reference sequence). The CDR3 nucleotides are TGCAGTGCTAATCACCTCTCTGGAAACACCATATATTTT. Encoded protein: CSANHLSGNTIYF.

This clonotype was seen a few times. The chain has TRBV5-1 and TRBJ2-4; no firm D call. V was cut by 6 bases and J by 2 bases, with 6 bases left in between. Germline CDR1 is SGHRS and CDR2 is YFSETQ. The CDR3 loop spans 12 amino acids. The CDR3 nucleotides are TGCGCCAGCAACGGGCCCAAAAACATTCAGTACTTC. This encodes CASNGPKNIQYF.

A remark on this clonotype: This may arise from a read error, as a much more abundant clone is one base away. This is likely a read error, given that the CDR3 carries no conserved phenylalanine or tryptophan at its end. The V and J genes are TRBV7-9 and TRBJ1-4; TRBD1 is a possible D gene (5 bases). The V end lost 2 bases, the J end lost 8 bases, and 15 bases lay between the germline ends. From germline, CDR1 is SEHNR and CDR2 FQNEAQ (reference sequence). The CDR3 contains 15 residues. The CDR3 DNA follows: TGTGCCAGCAGCTTACCTGGGGGTACATCCGAAAAACTGTTTCTT. Amino acids: CASSLPGGTSEKLFL.

This chain connects TRBV9 to TRBJ2-7, with a weak D call TRBD1 (6 bases). This CDR3 has 14 amino acids. Deletions cut 7 bases from V and 0 bases from J, with 14 bases between. The germline CDR1 and CDR2 sequences are SGDLS and YYNGEE. CDR3: CASSPSGHSYEQYF. CDR3 bases: TGTGCCAGCTCGCCATCGGGACACTCCTACGAGCAGTACTTC. Full variable domain (missing parts from reference TRBV9 and TRBJ2-7): DSGVTQTPKHLITATGQRVTLRCSPRSGDLSVYWYQQSLDQGLQFLIQYYNGEERAKGNILERFSAQQFPDLHSELNLSSLELGDSALYFCASSPSGHSYEQYFGPGTRLTVT.

The V call is TRBV29-1, the J call TRBJ2-4, with D unresolved. V dropped 8 bases and J dropped 0 bases, with 11 bases sitting between them. This CDR3 spans 13 amino acids. Germline V gene lookup returns CDR1 SQVTM and CDR2 ANQGSEA. Written as DNA, the CDR3 is TGCAGCCAATGGTCACTAGCCAAAAACATTCAGTACTTC. Residues: CSQWSLAKNIQYF.

The chain joins TRBV4-1 to TRBJ1-2; the D gene is possibly TRBD1 (6 bases). The CDR3 covers 14 residues. V dropped 4 bases and J dropped 8 bases, with 17 bases sitting between them. Germline assignment: CDR1 MGHRA and CDR2 YSYEKL. CDR3 sequence reads: CASSRPTGREGYTF. The CDR3, as DNA: TGCGCCAGCAGCCGTCCGACAGGCAGGGAAGGCTACACCTTC.

Only a few counts were recorded for this clonotype. V is TRBV5-1 and J is TRBJ2-5; TRBD2 is a possible D gene (6 bases). The CDR3 extends over 16 amino acids. V gave up 4 bases and J gave up 4 bases, with 20 bases separating them. Germline CDR1 and CDR2: SGHRS and YFSETQ. CDR3 in amino acids: CASSITSASVRETQYF. The CDR3 coding sequence is TGCGCCAGCAGCATCACCTCTGCTAGCGTGCGAGAGACCCAGTACTTC.

In its sample, this clonotype was seen a few times. The chain links TRBV11-2 to TRBJ2-2, with D perhaps TRBD1 (6 bases). Germline V gene sequence: CDR1 SGHAT, CDR2 FQNNGV. CDR3 length equals 14 residues. Trimming took off 6 bases at V and 7 bases at J, with 15 bases between the two ends. CDR3 DNA: TGTGCCAGCAGGATCGACAGGCTACGCGGGGAGCTGTTTTTT. Translation: CASRIDRLRGELFF.

The chain joins TRBV2 to TRBJ2-3; no definite D call. Between the trimmed V and J ends, which lost 3 bases and 2 bases, there was a span of 9 bases. The V gene's germline CDR1 is SNHLY and CDR2 FYNNEI. The CDR3 contains 14 residues. CDR3 loop: CASSEMGNTDTQYF. CDR3 sequence (DNA): TGTGCCAGCAGTGAGATGGGAAACACAGATACGCAGTATTTT.

This clonotype has more than one count but fewer than ten. The rearrangement links TRBV10-2 to TRBJ2-4, with 9 nucleotides matching TRBD2. The CDR3 extends over 16 amino acids. V trimming: 4 bases; J trimming: 5 bases; junction bases outside the gene matches: 9. Germline V CDR1 and CDR2: WSHSY, SAAADI. As DNA, the CDR3 is TGCGCCAGCAGTGGCGAGGGTAGCGGGAGACAAAACATTCAGTACTTC. This translates into CASSGEGSGRQNIQYF.

This clonotype was seen at least ten times. The chain combines TRBV19 with TRBJ1-5; D is possibly TRBD1 (6 bases). The CDR3 has 14 residues. V shed 7 bases and J shed 7 bases, with 17 bases lying between them. Germline-derived CDR1 and CDR2 are LNHDA and SQIVND (reference sequence). The chain's CDR3 is CASTSVGGWQPQHF. CDR3 in DNA: TGTGCCAGTACCTCGGTAGGGGGGTGGCAGCCCCAGCATTTT.

V usage is TRBV28 and J usage is TRBJ1-4, with unresolved D. Germline values: CDR1 MDHEN, CDR2 SYDVKM. This CDR3 is 11 amino acids long. Trimming removed 1 base at V and 7 bases at J, with 1 base between. CDR3 bases: TGTGCCAGCAGTTTATCTGAAAAACTGTTTTTT. Protein: CASSLSEKLFF.

The chain employs TRBV6-6 and TRBJ2-7; possibly TRBD1 for D (6 bases). The germline gives CDR1 MNHNY, CDR2 SVGAGI (reference sequence). CDR3 length: 14 amino acids. Trimming took off 6 bases at V and 0 bases at J, with 12 bases between the two ends. CDR3 amino acids: CASRRTARSYEQYF. CDR3 coding DNA: TGTGCCAGCAGACGGACAGCCCGCTCCTACGAGCAGTACTTC.

This clonotype was found a few times. The J gene is TRBJ2-1, the V gene TRBV28, with D maybe TRBD2 (6 bases). This CDR3 spans 14 amino acids. Per the germline V gene, CDR1 is MDHEN and CDR2 is SYDVKM. V was trimmed by 2 bases and J by 4 bases, leaving 9 bases between them. The CDR3 DNA reads as TGTGCCAGCAGTTTACGGGACTGGTACAATGAGCAGTTCTTC. Protein product: CASSLRDWYNEQFF.

This clonotype was detected a few times. The genes are TRBV27 and TRBJ2-1; perhaps TRBD2 as D (5 bases). Germline CDR1 MNHEY, CDR2 SMNVEV (reference sequence). The CDR3 loop spans 17 amino acids. V lost 5 bases to trimming and J lost 2 bases, with 19 bases between them. CDR3 amino acids: CASSPFPQRLPYNEQFF. The CDR3 DNA follows: TGTGCCAGCAGTCCCTTCCCCCAGCGGCTACCCTACAATGAGCAGTTCTTC.

This clonotype was seen a few times. J is TRBJ2-5 and V is TRBV2, with D uncertain. V lost 5 bases and J 5 bases, leaving 6 bases between the germline ends. Germline CDR1 reads SNHLY; CDR2 reads FYNNEI. This CDR3 is built from 11 residues. The CDR3: CASSTRETQYF. DNA of the CDR3: TGTGCCAGCAGTACACGGGAGACCCAGTACTTC.

This clonotype was seen a few times. This rearrangement joins TRBV13 to TRBJ2-1; 10 nucleotides agree with TRBD1. This CDR3 contains 14 residues. The V segment lost 5 bases and the J segment 8 bases; nucleotides outside the gene matches: 6. Germline assignment: CDR1 PRHDT and CDR2 FYEKMQ (reference sequence). As DNA, the CDR3 is TGTGCCAGCAGCCCAGGGACAGGGGCGGATGAGCAGTTCTTC. This sequence encodes CASSPGTGADEQFF.

This clonotype was counted at least ten times. V gene TRBV4-2 combines with J gene TRBJ2-7; D perhaps matches TRBD1 (5 bases). The CDR3 covers 13 residues. V lost 3 bases and J 3 bases, leaving 9 bases between the germline ends. Germline loops: CDR1 LGHNA, CDR2 YNFKEQ. This chain's CDR3 is CASSQLDSYEQYF. The CDR3, as DNA: TGTGCCAGCAGCCAGCTAGACAGCTACGAGCAGTACTTC.

This clonotype was observed a handful of times. The V and J genes are TRBV10-3 and TRBJ2-3, with D uncertain. From germline, CDR1 is ENHRY and CDR2 SYGVKD. This CDR3 has 15 residues. Trimming took off 0 bases at V and 1 base at J, with 8 bases between the two ends. The CDR3 bases are TGTGCCATCAGTGAGTCGACTGGGGGCACAGATACGCAGTATTTT. It specifies CAISESTGGTDTQYF.

This clonotype came up many times. J is TRBJ2-7 and V is TRBV5-1; TRBD2 matches at 8 bases. Looked up from germline, CDR1 is SGHRS and CDR2 is YFSETQ. V was clipped by 1 base and J by 1 base; unmatched bases: 1. The CDR3 spans 14 residues. CDR3 sequence: CASSLTSGSYEQYF. The CDR3 nucleotides read TGCGCCAGCAGCTTGACTAGCGGATCCTACGAGCAGTACTTC.

The chain employs TRBV4-1 and TRBJ2-3; 9 positions agree with TRBD2. V lost 2 bases to trimming and J lost 0 bases; unmatched junction nucleotides: 6. Germline V gene sequence: CDR1 MGHRA, CDR2 YSYEKL. CDR3 size: 17 residues. This CDR3 reads CASSQSLAGRSTDTQYF. In DNA, the CDR3 is TGCGCCAGCAGCCAATCGCTAGCGGGACGGAGCACAGATACGCAGTATTTT.

This clonotype was recorded a few times. The chain is built from TRBV10-3 and TRBJ2-3; D call uncertain. The CDR3 has 12 amino acids. Germline CDR1 ENHRY, CDR2 SYGVKD. V lost 6 bases to trimming and J lost 6 bases, with 10 bases between them. CDR3 region: CAISLIGDTQYF. In nucleotides, the CDR3 is TGTGCCATCAGCCTGATAGGGGATACGCAGTATTTT.